This T cell receptor (beta chain) was retrieved from a study of cytomegalovirus exposure and HLA in healthy donors. Points from the study as a whole: There were a few CMV-associated chains whose specificity for CMV antigens was confirmed in vitro. Analyses of presence/absence relied on an assumption of roughly uniform sequencing depth across donors. Among TCR beta chains of equal frequency, HLA-associated ones were more clonally expanded in a later analysis. Accurate prediction of HLA-A and HLA-B alleles (for most subjects) was reportedly achieved from TCR beta sequences.

The CDR3 has 14 amino acids. Germline V lookup: CDR1 LNHDA, CDR2 SQIVND (reference sequence). Researchers ran the PCR with 60 Vbeta and 13 Jbeta primers. Assay used: immunoSEQ multiplex PCR; TCRdb lists only in-frame clones, some missing. The sample holds 220,000 or so clones, more than 65% seen once. As for this clone: The antigen is not known.

The sequence was obtained from a woman between 25 and 40 years old in good health and CMV-seronegative. Material: PBMCs. The chain links TRBV19 to TRBJ2-5, with 9 positions matching TRBD2. The J call may be in error: the DNA end matches TRBJ2-7 better. CDR3 region: CASSPASGVNEQYF. The DNA for the CDR3 is TGTGCCAGTAGTCCCGCTAGCGGGGTTAACGAGCAGTACTTC.